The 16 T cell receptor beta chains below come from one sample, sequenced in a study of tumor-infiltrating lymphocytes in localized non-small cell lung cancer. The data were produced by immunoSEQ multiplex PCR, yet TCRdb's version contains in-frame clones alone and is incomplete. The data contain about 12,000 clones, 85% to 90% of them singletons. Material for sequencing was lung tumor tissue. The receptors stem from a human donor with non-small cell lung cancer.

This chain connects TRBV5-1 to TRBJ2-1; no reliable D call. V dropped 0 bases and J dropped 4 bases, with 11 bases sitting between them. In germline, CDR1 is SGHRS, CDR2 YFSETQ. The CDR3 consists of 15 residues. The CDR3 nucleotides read TGCGCCAGCAGCTTGGAAGGTCTGGGATACAATGAGCAGTTCTTC. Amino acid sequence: CASSLEGLGYNEQFF.

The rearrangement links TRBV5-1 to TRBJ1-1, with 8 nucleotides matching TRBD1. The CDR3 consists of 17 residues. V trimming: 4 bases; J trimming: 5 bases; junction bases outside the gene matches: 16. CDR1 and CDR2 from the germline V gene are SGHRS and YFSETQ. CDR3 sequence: CASSEDLIAGGNTEAFF. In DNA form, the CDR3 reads TGCGCCAGCAGCGAGGACCTCATTGCAGGGGGCAATACTGAAGCTTTCTTT. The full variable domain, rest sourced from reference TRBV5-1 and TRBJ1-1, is KAGVTQTPRYLIKTRGQQVTLSCSPISGHRSVSWYQQTPGQGLQFLFEYFSETQRNKGNFPGRFSGRQFSNSRSEMNVSTLELGDSALYLCASSEDLIAGGNTEAFFGQGTRLTVV.

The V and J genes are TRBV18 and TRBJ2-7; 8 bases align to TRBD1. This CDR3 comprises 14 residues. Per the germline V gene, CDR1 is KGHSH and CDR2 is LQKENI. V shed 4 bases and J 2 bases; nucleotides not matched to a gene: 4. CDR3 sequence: CASSRTGSPYEQYF. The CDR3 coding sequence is TGTGCCAGCTCACGGACAGGGAGTCCCTACGAGCAGTACTTC.

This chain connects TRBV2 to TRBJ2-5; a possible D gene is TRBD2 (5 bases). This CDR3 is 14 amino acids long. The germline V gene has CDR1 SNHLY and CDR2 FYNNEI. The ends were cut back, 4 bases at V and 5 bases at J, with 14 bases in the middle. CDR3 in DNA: TGTGCCAGCAGTGGGGCTAGCCGGGTGGAGACCCAGTACTTC. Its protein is CASSGASRVETQYF. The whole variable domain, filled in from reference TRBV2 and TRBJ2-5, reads EPEVTQTPSHQVTQMGQEVILRCVPISNHLYFYWYRQILGQKVEFLVSFYNNEISEKSEIFDDQFSVERPDGSNFTLKIRSTKLEDSAMYFCASSGASRVETQYFGPGTRLLVL.

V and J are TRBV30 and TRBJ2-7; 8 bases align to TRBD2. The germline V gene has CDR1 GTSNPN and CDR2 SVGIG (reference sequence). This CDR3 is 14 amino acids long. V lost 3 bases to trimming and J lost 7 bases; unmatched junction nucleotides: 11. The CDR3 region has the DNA TGTGCCTGGAGGGGACTAGTGGAAGGTGGGGAGCAGTACTTC. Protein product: CAWRGLVEGGEQYF.

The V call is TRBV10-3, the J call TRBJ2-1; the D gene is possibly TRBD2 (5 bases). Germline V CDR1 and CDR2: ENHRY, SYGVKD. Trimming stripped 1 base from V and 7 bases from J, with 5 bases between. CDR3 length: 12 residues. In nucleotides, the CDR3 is TGTGCCATCAGTGAGTGGACTAATGAGCAGTTCTTC. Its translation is CAISEWTNEQFF.

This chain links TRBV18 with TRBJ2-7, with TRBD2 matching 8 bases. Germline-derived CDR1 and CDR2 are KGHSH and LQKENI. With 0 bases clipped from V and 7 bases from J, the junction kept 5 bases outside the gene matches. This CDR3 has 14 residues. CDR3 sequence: CASSPPGLDLEQYF. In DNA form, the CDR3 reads TGTGCCAGCTCACCACCGGGACTAGACCTGGAGCAGTACTTC.

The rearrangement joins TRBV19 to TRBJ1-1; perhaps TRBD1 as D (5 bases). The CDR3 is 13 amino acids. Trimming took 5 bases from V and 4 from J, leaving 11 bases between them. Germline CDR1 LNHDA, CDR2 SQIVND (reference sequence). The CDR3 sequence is CASSGRVSTEAFF. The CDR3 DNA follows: TGTGCCAGTAGTGGCAGGGTGAGCACTGAAGCTTTCTTT. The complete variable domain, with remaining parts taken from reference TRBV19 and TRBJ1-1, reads DGGITQSPKYLFRKEGQNVTLSCEQNLNHDAMYWYRQDPGQGLRLIYYSQIVNDFQKGDIAEGYSVSREKKESFPLTVTSAQKNPTAFYLCASSGRVSTEAFFGQGTRLTVV.

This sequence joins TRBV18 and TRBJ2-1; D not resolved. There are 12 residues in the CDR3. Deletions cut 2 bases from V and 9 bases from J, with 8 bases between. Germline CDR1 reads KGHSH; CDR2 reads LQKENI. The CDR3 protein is CASSPVRGEQFF. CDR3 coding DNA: TGTGCCAGCTCACCAGTGAGAGGTGAGCAGTTCTTC.

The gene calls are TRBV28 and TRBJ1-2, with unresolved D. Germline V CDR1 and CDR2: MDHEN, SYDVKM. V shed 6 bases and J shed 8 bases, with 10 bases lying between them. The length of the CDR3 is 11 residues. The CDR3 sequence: CASSVLGGYTF. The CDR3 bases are TGTGCCAGCAGCGTCCTTGGGGGCTACACCTTC.

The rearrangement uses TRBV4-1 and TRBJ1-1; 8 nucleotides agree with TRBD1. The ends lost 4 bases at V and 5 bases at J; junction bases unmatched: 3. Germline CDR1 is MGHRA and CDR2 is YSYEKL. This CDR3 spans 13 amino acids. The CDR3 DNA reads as TGCGCCAGCAGCCGCGACAGGGGTACTGAAGCTTTCTTT. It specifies CASSRDRGTEAFF.

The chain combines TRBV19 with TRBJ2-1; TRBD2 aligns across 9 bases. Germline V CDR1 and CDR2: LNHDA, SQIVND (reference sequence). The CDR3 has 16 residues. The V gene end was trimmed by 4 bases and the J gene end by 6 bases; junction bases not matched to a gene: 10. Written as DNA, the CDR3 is TGTGCCAGTAGTAACCTAGCGGGACTCGCGCGCAATGAGCAGTTCTTC. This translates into CASSNLAGLARNEQFF.

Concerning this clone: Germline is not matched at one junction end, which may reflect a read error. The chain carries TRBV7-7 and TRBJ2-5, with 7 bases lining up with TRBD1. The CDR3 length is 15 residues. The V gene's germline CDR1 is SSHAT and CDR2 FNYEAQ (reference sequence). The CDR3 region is CASSLDRQGKETQYF. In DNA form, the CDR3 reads TGTGCTAGCAGCTTAGACCGACAGGGAAAAGAGACCCAGTACTTC.

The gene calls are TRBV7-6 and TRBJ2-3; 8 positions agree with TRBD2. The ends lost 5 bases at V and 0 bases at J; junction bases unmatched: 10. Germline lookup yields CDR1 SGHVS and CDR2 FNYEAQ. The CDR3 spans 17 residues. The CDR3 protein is CASSTREGGPSTDTQYF. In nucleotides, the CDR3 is TGTGCCAGCAGCACCCGGGAGGGGGGCCCTAGCACAGATACGCAGTATTTT.

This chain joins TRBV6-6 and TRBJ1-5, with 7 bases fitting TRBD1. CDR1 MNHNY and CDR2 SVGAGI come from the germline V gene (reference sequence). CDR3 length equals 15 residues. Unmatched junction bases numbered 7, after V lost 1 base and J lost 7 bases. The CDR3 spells CASSYYWDSPQPQHF. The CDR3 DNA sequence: TGTGCCAGCAGTTACTATTGGGACAGCCCCCAGCCCCAGCATTTT.

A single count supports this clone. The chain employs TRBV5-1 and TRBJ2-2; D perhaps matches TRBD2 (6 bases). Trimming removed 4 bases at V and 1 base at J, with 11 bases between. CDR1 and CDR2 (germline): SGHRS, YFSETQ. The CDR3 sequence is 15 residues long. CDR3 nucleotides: TGCGCCAGCAGCCCGGGACTTCAGAACACCGGGGAGCTGTTTTTT. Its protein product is CASSPGLQNTGELFF. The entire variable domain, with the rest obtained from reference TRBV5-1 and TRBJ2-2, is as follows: KAGVTQTPRYLIKTRGQQVTLSCSPISGHRSVSWYQQTPGQGLQFLFEYFSETQRNKGNFPGRFSGRQFSNSRSEMNVSTLELGDSALYLCASSPGLQNTGELFFGEGSRLTVL.